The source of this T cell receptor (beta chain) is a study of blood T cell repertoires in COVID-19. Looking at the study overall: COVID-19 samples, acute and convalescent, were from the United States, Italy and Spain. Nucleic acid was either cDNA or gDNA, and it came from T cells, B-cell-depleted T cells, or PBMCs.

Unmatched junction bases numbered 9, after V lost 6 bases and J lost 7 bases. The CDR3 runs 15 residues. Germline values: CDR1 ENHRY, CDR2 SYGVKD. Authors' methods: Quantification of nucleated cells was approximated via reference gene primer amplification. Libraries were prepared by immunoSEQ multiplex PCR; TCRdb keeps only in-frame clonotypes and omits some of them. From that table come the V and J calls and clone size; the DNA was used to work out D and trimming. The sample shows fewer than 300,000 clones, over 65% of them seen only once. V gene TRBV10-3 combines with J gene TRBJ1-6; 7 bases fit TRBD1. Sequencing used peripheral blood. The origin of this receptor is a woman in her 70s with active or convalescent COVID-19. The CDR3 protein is CAIRPTGVSNSPLHF. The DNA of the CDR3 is TGTGCCATCAGACCCACAGGGGTGTCGAATTCACCCCTCCACTTT.